The rows below give T cell receptor beta chains drawn from one sample of a study of identical twins. One entry per CDR3 protein results from TCRdb running MiXCR on the 5' RACE reads. The table includes 400,000 to 500,000 distinct CDR3 sequences, roughly 20% detected once. What was sequenced was naive T cells sorted from blood. Receptor source: a man aged 45 to 65 in good health. Both conserved end residues are part of each CDR3. Fields, in order: J gene, V gene, clone size, D gene, CDR3 protein, CDR3 DNA. A D gene is named only where the DNA matches it firmly. Only some rows state a clone size, as once, few, many or a class for expanded clones.

j_gene: TRBJ2-2; v_gene: TRBV25-1; abundance: many; d_gene: .; CDR3aa: CASSPRGDAPGELFF; CDR3nt: TGTGCCAGCAGTCCCCGAGGGGATGCCCCCGGGGAGCTGTTTTTT
j_gene: TRBJ1-6; v_gene: TRBV6-5; abundance: few; d_gene: TRBD1; CDR3aa: CASSLGTGSRSPLHF; CDR3nt: TGTGCCAGCAGCTTAGGGACAGGGTCACGGTCACCCCTCCACTTT
j_gene: TRBJ1-5; v_gene: TRBV6-2/TRBV6-3; abundance: .; d_gene: .; CDR3aa: CASSYSQARYDQPQHF; CDR3nt: TGTGCCAGCAGTTACTCGCAGGCCAGGTACGATCAGCCCCAGCATTTT
j_gene: TRBJ2-5; v_gene: TRBV4-3; abundance: .; d_gene: .; CDR3aa: CASSQDGGRQETQYF; CDR3nt: TGCGCCAGCAGCCAAGATGGCGGCAGGCAAGAGACCCAGTACTTC
j_gene: TRBJ1-1; v_gene: TRBV20-1; abundance: few; d_gene: .; CDR3aa: CSAPSWGVAFF; CDR3nt: TGCAGTGCCCCATCATGGGGGGTAGCTTTCTTT
j_gene: TRBJ2-2; v_gene: TRBV18; abundance: few; d_gene: TRBD2; CDR3aa: CASSPPGLASNTGELFF; CDR3nt: TGTGCCAGCTCACCACCGGGACTAGCGTCGAACACCGGGGAGCTGTTTTTT
j_gene: TRBJ1-3; v_gene: TRBV5-1; abundance: few; d_gene: .; CDR3aa: CASSLGVRGGNTIYF; CDR3nt: TGCGCCAGCAGCTTGGGGGTCAGAGGTGGAAACACCATATATTTT
j_gene: TRBJ2-7; v_gene: TRBV28; abundance: many; d_gene: .; CDR3aa: CASSSSIQGYEQYF; CDR3nt: TGTGCCAGCAGTTCGAGTATACAGGGCTACGAGCAGTACTTC
j_gene: TRBJ2-1; v_gene: TRBV12-3/TRBV12-4; abundance: .; d_gene: .; CDR3aa: CASSFRGLPTFSSYNEQFF; CDR3nt: TGTGCCAGCAGTTTCCGGGGACTGCCCACCTTTAGCTCCTACAATGAGCAGTTCTTC
j_gene: TRBJ1-1; v_gene: TRBV3-1; abundance: .; d_gene: TRBD1; CDR3aa: CASSHSGQGAEAFF; CDR3nt: TGTGCCAGCAGCCACTCGGGACAGGGAGCTGAAGCTTTCTTT
j_gene: TRBJ2-5; v_gene: TRBV3-1; abundance: many; d_gene: TRBD2; CDR3aa: CASSQAAVAGETQYF; CDR3nt: TGTGCCAGCAGCCAAGCTGCCGTAGCGGGTGAGACCCAGTACTTC
j_gene: TRBJ2-7; v_gene: TRBV5-6; abundance: .; d_gene: .; CDR3aa: CASSQPRGAAYEQYF; CDR3nt: TGTGCCAGCAGCCAACCCCGGGGCGCGGCCTACGAGCAGTACTTC
j_gene: TRBJ1-1; v_gene: TRBV10-2; abundance: few; d_gene: .; CDR3aa: CASSEWLGGPLGEAFF; CDR3nt: TGCGCCAGCAGTGAGTGGTTGGGGGGGCCTCTAGGTGAAGCTTTCTTT
j_gene: TRBJ2-7; v_gene: TRBV6-5; abundance: .; d_gene: .; CDR3aa: CASRAWSYEQYF; CDR3nt: TGTGCCAGCAGAGCTTGGTCCTACGAGCAGTACTTC
j_gene: TRBJ2-2; v_gene: TRBV3-1; abundance: few; d_gene: TRBD2; CDR3aa: CASSHIPPQREGLGRELFF; CDR3nt: TGTGCCAGCAGCCACATCCCCCCCCAGCGGGAGGGTCTTGGCAGGGAGCTGTTTTTT
j_gene: TRBJ2-7; v_gene: TRBV24-1; abundance: .; d_gene: .; CDR3aa: CATSGRGWHEQYF; CDR3nt: TGTGCCACCAGTGGTCGGGGCTGGCACGAGCAGTACTTC
j_gene: TRBJ2-7; v_gene: TRBV10-2; abundance: few; d_gene: TRBD2; CDR3aa: CASSEWPSGSYVEQYF; CDR3nt: TGCGCCAGCAGTGAGTGGCCTAGCGGGAGCTACGTCGAGCAGTACTTC
j_gene: TRBJ2-7; v_gene: TRBV12-3/TRBV12-4; abundance: many; d_gene: TRBD1; CDR3aa: CASSLKGQGAYEQYF; CDR3nt: TGTGCCAGCAGCCTGAAGGGACAGGGGGCCTACGAGCAGTACTTC
j_gene: TRBJ2-1; v_gene: TRBV3-1; abundance: few; d_gene: TRBD2; CDR3aa: CASSQTGGPSYEQFF; CDR3nt: TGTGCCAGCAGCCAAACGGGAGGGCCTTCCTATGAGCAGTTCTTC
j_gene: TRBJ2-3; v_gene: TRBV7-9; abundance: once; d_gene: .; CDR3aa: CASSFKTGSSTDTQYF; CDR3nt: TGTGCCAGCAGCTTTAAGACAGGAAGTAGCACAGATACGCAGTATTTT
j_gene: TRBJ2-5; v_gene: TRBV19; abundance: .; d_gene: .; CDR3aa: CASEPGRVQETQYF; CDR3nt: TGTGCCAGCGAACCGGGACGGGTCCAAGAGACCCAGTACTTC
j_gene: TRBJ2-1; v_gene: TRBV29-1; abundance: many; d_gene: TRBD2; CDR3aa: CSVPRSGRRSYNEQFF; CDR3nt: TGCAGCGTTCCCCGTAGCGGGAGGCGCTCCTACAATGAGCAGTTCTTC
j_gene: TRBJ1-3; v_gene: TRBV29-1; abundance: few; d_gene: .; CDR3aa: CSVDAGSGNTIYF; CDR3nt: TGCAGCGTTGACGCAGGGAGTGGAAACACCATATATTTT
j_gene: TRBJ2-3; v_gene: TRBV4-3; abundance: few; d_gene: .; CDR3aa: CASSQDPRSTDTQYF; CDR3nt: TGCGCCAGCAGCCAAGATCCCCGCAGCACAGATACGCAGTATTTT
j_gene: TRBJ1-2; v_gene: TRBV12-3/TRBV12-4; abundance: .; d_gene: .; CDR3aa: CASSLIGLGGYTF; CDR3nt: TGTGCCAGCAGTTTAATCGGGTTGGGTGGCTACACCTTC
j_gene: TRBJ2-2; v_gene: TRBV19; abundance: few; d_gene: TRBD2; CDR3aa: CASSIGGGAYTGELFF; CDR3nt: TGTGCCAGTAGTATCGGCGGGGGGGCCTACACCGGGGAGCTGTTTTTT
j_gene: TRBJ2-1; v_gene: TRBV25-1; abundance: .; d_gene: .; CDR3aa: CASSDPRGGKDEQFF; CDR3nt: TGTGCCAGCAGTGACCCGAGGGGCGGGAAGGATGAGCAGTTCTTC
j_gene: TRBJ2-5; v_gene: TRBV7-9; abundance: many; d_gene: .; CDR3aa: CASSHAWPETQYF; CDR3nt: TGTGCCAGCAGTCATGCGTGGCCAGAGACCCAGTACTTC
j_gene: TRBJ2-1; v_gene: TRBV7-9; abundance: .; d_gene: .; CDR3aa: CASSLSVGDTYNEQFF; CDR3nt: TGTGCCAGCAGCCTTTCGGTGGGGGACACCTACAATGAGCAGTTCTTC
j_gene: TRBJ2-4; v_gene: TRBV18; abundance: .; d_gene: TRBD2; CDR3aa: CASSLLASENIQYF; CDR3nt: TGTGCCAGCTCACTACTAGCGAGCGAAAACATTCAGTACTTC
j_gene: TRBJ2-3; v_gene: TRBV20-1; abundance: few; d_gene: .; CDR3aa: CSARGRFGTDTQYF; CDR3nt: TGCAGTGCTAGGGGGAGGTTCGGCACAGATACGCAGTATTTT
j_gene: TRBJ2-3; v_gene: TRBV12-3/TRBV12-4; abundance: many; d_gene: .; CDR3aa: CASSFRTVTTDTQYF; CDR3nt: TGTGCCAGCAGTTTCCGGACAGTTACCACAGATACGCAGTATTTT
j_gene: TRBJ1-5; v_gene: TRBV5-1; abundance: once; d_gene: .; CDR3aa: CASSLGQYSNQPQHF; CDR3nt: TGCGCCAGCAGCTTGGGTCAGTATAGCAATCAGCCCCAGCATTTT
j_gene: TRBJ2-5; v_gene: TRBV10-3; abundance: few; d_gene: TRBD1; CDR3aa: CAISEWGQGRRETQYF; CDR3nt: TGTGCCATCAGTGAATGGGGACAGGGACGGCGGGAGACCCAGTACTTC
j_gene: TRBJ1-5; v_gene: TRBV20-1; abundance: .; d_gene: .; CDR3aa: CSAEGGAQPNQPQHF; CDR3nt: TGCAGTGCCGAAGGGGGGGCGCAACCAAATCAGCCCCAGCATTTT
j_gene: TRBJ1-1; v_gene: TRBV2; abundance: few; d_gene: .; CDR3aa: CASSGGRGTEAFF; CDR3nt: TGTGCCAGCAGTGGCGGGCGGGGGACTGAAGCTTTCTTT
j_gene: TRBJ1-6; v_gene: TRBV3-1; abundance: .; d_gene: .; CDR3aa: CASSLLSSPLHF; CDR3nt: TGTGCCAGCAGCCTTCTTTCTTCACCCCTCCACTTT
j_gene: TRBJ2-1; v_gene: TRBV11-2; abundance: many; d_gene: TRBD2; CDR3aa: CASSLVAGGRNEQFF; CDR3nt: TGTGCCAGCAGCTTAGTAGCGGGGGGGCGGAATGAGCAGTTCTTC
j_gene: TRBJ2-1; v_gene: TRBV5-1; abundance: few; d_gene: .; CDR3aa: CASSLENRGSDEQFF; CDR3nt: TGCGCCAGCAGCTTGGAAAATCGAGGGAGCGATGAGCAGTTCTTC
j_gene: TRBJ2-6; v_gene: TRBV4-2; abundance: .; d_gene: .; CDR3aa: CASSQELGRGANVLTF; CDR3nt: TGTGCCAGCAGCCAAGAACTGGGCAGAGGGGCCAACGTCCTGACTTTC
j_gene: TRBJ2-1; v_gene: TRBV12-3/TRBV12-4; abundance: .; d_gene: TRBD2; CDR3aa: CAGSFGREPSYNEQFF; CDR3nt: TGTGCCGGCAGTTTCGGGCGGGAGCCTTCCTACAATGAGCAGTTCTTC
j_gene: TRBJ2-3; v_gene: TRBV28; abundance: many; d_gene: .; CDR3aa: CASSLGLPTDTQYF; CDR3nt: TGTGCCAGCAGTTTGGGCTTGCCCACAGATACGCAGTATTTT
j_gene: TRBJ2-7; v_gene: TRBV9; abundance: .; d_gene: .; CDR3aa: CASSPMRTLGGWQYF; CDR3nt: TGTGCCAGCAGCCCGATGAGGACCCTCGGTGGCTGGCAGTACTTC